Each of the 32 T cell receptor beta chains below was sequenced from the same sample in a study of spatial heterogeneity in lung cancer (dated by TCRdb to between 2018 and 2020). The library was built by means of 5' RACE. These reads were obtained on a NextSeq 500. TCRdb reprocessed the public reads (quality trimming at Q25 with fastp, clone calling with MiXCR) and kept in-frame beta chains. One record per CDR3 amino acid sequence lists the most common genes and DNA. This sample has around 40,000 distinct CDR3 sequences in its table, and about 7.9% of those were observed once. The top ten constitute 9.4% of the sample. The intended sense of this specimen's time point label: blood at routine non-recurrence follow-up after resection. This specimen consisted of PBMCs, obtained at follow-up. The receptors stem from a male donor with early-stage non-small cell lung cancer.

This clonotype has at least ten counts. V is TRBV19 and J is TRBJ1-5; 7 bases match TRBD1. The ends lost 7 bases at V and 6 bases at J; junction bases unmatched: 9. Germline V CDR1 and CDR2: LNHDA, SQIVND (reference sequence). The CDR3 has 14 residues. CDR3 amino acids: CASTKDRIGQPQHF. CDR3 sequence (DNA): TGTGCCAGTACTAAGGACAGGATAGGTCAGCCCCAGCATTTT.

This clonotype was seen repeatedly, ten times or more. V and J are TRBV20-1 and TRBJ2-7; tentatively, D is TRBD1 or TRBD2 (6 bases each). The germline V gene has CDR1 DFQATT and CDR2 SNEGSKA (reference sequence). Trimming removed 3 bases at V and 6 bases at J, with 15 bases between. This CDR3 region has 13 residues. The CDR3 nucleotides read TGCAGTGCTAGGGGGGGCCACAGGGCCGAGCAGTACTTC. Residues: CSARGGHRAEQYF.

This clonotype was observed at least ten times. The chain is built from TRBV18 and TRBJ2-1, with D perhaps matching TRBD1 (5 bases). V was cut by 2 bases and J by 0 bases, with 11 bases left in between. The CDR3 is 16 residues long. Germline CDR1 KGHSH, CDR2 LQKENI. The CDR3 DNA reads TGTGCCAGCTCACCATCGGGCAGGGTCTCCTACAATGAGCAGTTCTTC. Translation: CASSPSGRVSYNEQFF.

This clonotype showed up many times. The chain is built from TRBV7-9 and TRBJ2-3; D is possibly TRBD2 (5 bases). Germline loops: CDR1 SEHNR, CDR2 FQNEAQ (reference sequence). The CDR3 length is 15 residues. Between the trimmed V and J ends, which lost 4 bases and 5 bases, there was a span of 16 bases. As DNA, the CDR3 is TGTGCCAGCAGCTACATCCGGGGTGGGGTAGATACGCAGTATTTT. Encoded protein: CASSYIRGGVDTQYF.

In nucleotides, the CDR3 is TGTGCCAGCAGTGCCCGACAGAACACTGAAGCTTTCTTT. This gives the protein CASSARQNTEAFF. The chain employs TRBV6-1 and TRBJ1-1; no clear D. Trimming took 4 bases from V and 1 from J, leaving 7 bases between them. CDR1 is MNHNS, CDR2 SASEGT, per germline. The CDR3 is 13 amino acids.

This clonotype was seen many times. This chain joins TRBV7-9 and TRBJ2-5, with TRBD2 matching over 12 bases. CDR3 length: 16 amino acids. Losses at the gene ends were 4 bases for V and 5 bases for J; bases not matched to a gene: 8. In germline, CDR1 is SEHNR, CDR2 FQNEAQ (reference sequence). CDR3 sequence (DNA): TGTGCCAGCAGCTCTTCTAGCGGGGGGGCGAGGGAGACCCAGTACTTC. It encodes CASSSSSGGARETQYF. The variable domain in full, completed from reference TRBV7-9 and TRBJ2-5, reads DTGVSQNPRHKITKRGQNVTFRCDPISEHNRLYWYRQTLGQGPEFLTYFQNEAQLEKSRLLSDRFSAERPKGSFSTLEIQRTEQGDSAMYLCASSSSSGGARETQYFGPGTRLLVL.

Ten or more counts support this clonotype. This chain links TRBV2 with TRBJ2-2, with no clear D. CDR1 SNHLY and CDR2 FYNNEI come from the germline V gene. The CDR3 covers 14 residues. V was pared by 2 bases and J by 6 bases, with 10 bases between. CDR3 protein: CASSERWIAGELFF. CDR3 nucleotide sequence: TGTGCCAGCAGTGAACGGTGGATCGCCGGGGAGCTGTTTTTT.

This clonotype was detected many times. The genes are TRBV14 and TRBJ2-1; D is undetermined. The CDR3 contains 12 residues. Germline lookup yields CDR1 SGHDN and CDR2 FVKESK. V was clipped by 1 base and J by 7 bases, with 5 bases between them. CDR3 sequence reads: CASSQVWNEQFF. DNA for the CDR3: TGTGCCAGCAGCCAAGTGTGGAATGAGCAGTTCTTC.

This clonotype has a count of ten or more. The chain has TRBV2 and TRBJ1-4; the D is unclear. Germline V gene data show CDR1 as SNHLY and CDR2 as FYNNEI. The V and J ends lost 9 bases and 4 bases respectively, with 18 bases between them. The CDR3 loop spans 15 amino acids. DNA for the CDR3: TGTGCCAGTTCCCGCGCGACCGGCCTTAATGAAAAACTGTTTTTT. Its protein product is CASSRATGLNEKLFF.

This clonotype was observed a handful of times. This chain connects TRBV27 to TRBJ2-7, with D unresolved. There are 14 residues in the CDR3. Germline CDR1 and CDR2: MNHEY and SMNVEV (reference sequence). Trimming stripped 6 bases from V and 0 bases from J, with 12 bases between. The CDR3 region has the DNA TGTGCCAGCAGAAATCGGGCTTACTCCTACGAGCAGTACTTC. This translates into CASRNRAYSYEQYF.

This clonotype was counted many times. The V gene is TRBV20-1, the J gene TRBJ2-3, with D hard to call. V lost 5 bases and J 7 bases, leaving 10 bases between the germline ends. Per germline, CDR1 DFQATT and CDR2 SNEGSKA (reference sequence). CDR3 length: 11 residues. The CDR3 bases are TGCAGTGCTGCCCTGAGTCATACGCAGTATTTT. This translates into CSAALSHTQYF.

Points on this clonotype: A much bigger clone sits one base away, suggesting this may be a read error. This rearrangement joins TRBV6-5 to TRBJ1-2; D gene ambiguous. The length of the CDR3 is 12 residues. The germline gives CDR1 MNHEY, CDR2 SVGAGI. The CDR3 DNA sequence: TGTGTCAGCGCCAGGTCTAACTATGGCTACACCTTC. Amino acids: CVSARSNYGYTF.

Ten or more counts support this clonotype. The chain has TRBV6-5 and TRBJ2-7; TRBD2 aligns across 10 bases. Unmatched junction bases numbered 5, after V lost 0 bases and J lost 3 bases. Germline assignment: CDR1 MNHEY and CDR2 SVGAGI. The CDR3 has 16 residues. CDR3 sequence reads: CASSYSGLAGDYEQYF. Here the CDR3 DNA reads TGTGCCAGCAGTTACTCGGGCCTAGCGGGGGACTACGAGCAGTACTTC.

At least ten counts were recorded for this clonotype. V gene TRBV4-2 combines with J gene TRBJ2-1, with no clear D. Trimming left V 0 bases short and J 7 bases short, with 7 bases between. This CDR3 has 13 amino acids. The germline V gene has CDR1 LGHNA and CDR2 YNFKEQ. The CDR3 DNA is TGTGCCAGCAGCCAAGAGACGCCAAATGAGCAGTTCTTC. It codes for CASSQETPNEQFF.

This clonotype was recorded at least ten times. The genes are TRBV5-1 and TRBJ2-5, with unresolved D. Trimming stripped 1 base from V and 4 bases from J, with 11 bases between. The CDR3 length is 14 residues. Germline V CDR1 and CDR2: SGHRS, YFSETQ. DNA for the CDR3: TGCGCCAGCAGCTTGCGGCCTAAGGGAGAGACCCAGTACTTC. Amino acids: CASSLRPKGETQYF.

This clonotype was counted many times. The rearrangement links TRBV5-1 to TRBJ2-5; possible D gene TRBD1, 5 bases. Germline V CDR1 and CDR2: SGHRS, YFSETQ. Trimming cost V 4 bases and J 2 bases, with 15 bases left between them. This CDR3 region has 15 residues. CDR3 nucleotides: TGCGCCAGCAGCCTTACAGGTCTTCCACAAGAGACCCAGTACTTC. Protein product: CASSLTGLPQETQYF.

This clonotype was seen only a few times. This sequence joins TRBV18 and TRBJ2-7; D is uncertain. The CDR3 sequence is 15 residues long. V dropped 0 bases and J dropped 0 bases, with 9 bases sitting between them. The V gene's germline CDR1 is KGHSH and CDR2 LQKENI. CDR3 in amino acids: CASSPPAGTSYEQYF. For the CDR3, the DNA is TGTGCCAGCTCACCACCCGCAGGCACCTCCTACGAGCAGTACTTC.

There are many counts of this clonotype. The CDR3 region is CASSVDNYNSPLHF. The CDR3 bases are TGTGCCAGCAGCGTCGACAACTATAATTCACCCCTCCACTTT. The genes are TRBV9 and TRBJ1-6, with D unclear. Trimming removed 2 bases at V and 3 bases at J, with 6 bases between. The CDR3 totals 14 residues. Germline CDR1 reads SGDLS; CDR2 reads YYNGEE. The variable domain in full, completed from reference TRBV9 and TRBJ1-6, reads DSGVTQTPKHLITATGQRVTLRCSPRSGDLSVYWYQQSLDQGLQFLIQYYNGEERAKGNILERFSAQQFPDLHSELNLSSLELGDSALYFCASSVDNYNSPLHFGNGTRLTVT.

This clonotype was counted at least ten times. The V and J genes are TRBV4-1 and TRBJ1-1, with a possible D match to TRBD1 (6 bases). V gave up 4 bases and J gave up 0 bases, with 12 bases separating them. This CDR3 has 15 residues. Germline V gene sequence: CDR1 MGHRA, CDR2 YSYEKL. CDR3 bases: TGCGCCAGCAGCCTAGACCAGGGGATGAACACTGAAGCTTTCTTT. Amino acids: CASSLDQGMNTEAFF.

At least ten counts were recorded for this clonotype. The V and J genes are TRBV29-1 and TRBJ1-1, with a weak D call TRBD1 (5 bases). Per germline, CDR1 SQVTM and CDR2 ANQGSEA. Between the trimmed V and J ends, which lost 6 bases and 0 bases, there was a span of 11 bases. CDR3 length: 13 amino acids. CDR3 amino acids: CSVPGLMNTEAFF. The CDR3 coding sequence is TGCAGCGTACCGGGGCTTATGAACACTGAAGCTTTCTTT.

Ten or more counts support this clonotype. This rearrangement joins TRBV5-1 to TRBJ2-1; the match to TRBD2 covers 9 bases. Germline CDR1 reads SGHRS; CDR2 reads YFSETQ. CDR3 length equals 19 residues. V lost 3 bases and J lost 0; bases outside the gene matches: 13. CDR3 residues: CASSYQTSGLILSYNEQFF. DNA for the CDR3: TGCGCCAGCAGCTACCAGACTAGCGGCCTAATTCTCTCCTACAATGAGCAGTTCTTC.

This clonotype was seen ten or more times. V is TRBV30 and J is TRBJ1-1, with D possibly TRBD1 on 5 matching bases. The CDR3 has 15 residues. CDR1 GTSNPN and CDR2 SVGIG come from the germline V gene (reference sequence). With 3 bases removed from V and 1 base from J, the gap between germline ends came to 15 bases. This chain's CDR3 is CAWRGDVLGNTEAFF. The CDR3 DNA follows: TGTGCCTGGAGAGGGGACGTTTTGGGGAACACTGAAGCTTTCTTT.

This clonotype appeared many times. The chain couples TRBV10-3 to TRBJ1-2; 12 bases are shared with TRBD1. The V gene's germline CDR1 is ENHRY and CDR2 SYGVKD. The CDR3 loop spans 14 amino acids. After removal of 8 bases from V and 7 bases from J, the junction contained 8 bases not matched to a gene. The CDR3 sequence: CAIEGGQGAGGYTF. The CDR3 nucleotides read TGTGCCATCGAAGGGGGACAGGGGGCCGGTGGCTACACCTTC.

The sample holds many counts of this clonotype. The rearrangement links TRBV20-1 to TRBJ1-4; 8 bases fit TRBD1. CDR3 length: 15 residues. Germline V gives CDR1 DFQATT, CDR2 SNEGSKA (reference sequence). V shed 2 bases and J 4 bases; nucleotides not matched to a gene: 6. Here the CDR3 reads CSARNHRGSNEKLFF. CDR3 DNA: TGCAGTGCTAGAAACCACAGGGGGAGTAATGAAAAACTGTTTTTT.

The V gene is TRBV4-2, the J gene TRBJ2-5, with TRBD2 as a possible D gene (7 bases). Germline V CDR1 and CDR2: LGHNA, YNFKEQ. Between the trimmed V and J ends, which lost 3 bases and 2 bases, there was a span of 16 bases. The CDR3 has 16 amino acids. CDR3 residues: CASSQTSRGAQETQYF. CDR3 in DNA: TGTGCCAGCAGCCAGACATCCCGGGGGGCTCAAGAGACCCAGTACTTC.

This clonotype was observed many times. The V and J genes are TRBV9 and TRBJ2-5; 8 positions agree with TRBD2. The germline CDR1 and CDR2 sequences are SGDLS and YYNGEE. The CDR3 spans 16 residues. Unmatched junction bases numbered 5, after V lost 0 bases and J lost 1 base. For the CDR3, the DNA is TGTGCCAGCAGCGTAGGCGGCGGGGGGTCCCAAGAGACCCAGTACTTC. Protein: CASSVGGGGSQETQYF.

This clonotype was detected ten times or more. The chain combines TRBV12-3 or TRBV12-4 with TRBJ2-2, with D uncertain. The CDR3 is 16 amino acids. Deletions cut 2 bases from V and 1 base from J, with 11 bases between. The CDR3 nucleotides are TGTGCCAGCAGTTTATTTGTCACCTTGAACACCGGGGAGCTGTTTTTT. This codes for CASSLFVTLNTGELFF.

In its sample, this clonotype was seen many times. V usage is TRBV13 and J usage is TRBJ1-2, with 9 bases identical to TRBD1. In germline, CDR1 is PRHDT, CDR2 FYEKMQ (reference sequence). V lost 4 bases to trimming and J lost 6 bases; unmatched junction nucleotides: 9. The CDR3 has 15 residues. CDR3 bases: TGTGCCAGCAGCTCCGGGCGGGACAGGGTACATGGCTACACCTTC. Protein: CASSSGRDRVHGYTF.

The genes are TRBV2 and TRBJ2-3; 8 nucleotides align to TRBD2. CDR1 and CDR2 from the germline V gene are SNHLY and FYNNEI. The CDR3 runs 15 residues. Trimming at V came to 4 bases and at J to 0 bases, leaving 3 bases not matched to a gene. The CDR3 here is CASSVSGASTDTQYF. The DNA for the CDR3 is TGTGCCAGCAGTGTTAGCGGGGCTAGCACAGATACGCAGTATTTT.

This clonotype has ten or more counts. The chain uses TRBV25-1 and TRBJ2-5; perhaps TRBD2 as D (5 bases). Trimming took 5 bases from V and 3 from J, leaving 13 bases between them. Germline CDR1 reads MGHDK; CDR2 reads SYGVNS. The CDR3 sequence is 14 residues long. The CDR3, as DNA: TGTGCCAGCAGTCGAGGGCCCGGTAAAGAGACCCAGTACTTC. This encodes CASSRGPGKETQYF.

This clonotype occurred many times. The rearrangement joins TRBV7-6 to TRBJ1-4; no definite D call. V was trimmed by 2 bases and J by 0 bases, leaving 10 bases between them. This CDR3 spans 16 amino acids. CDR1 and CDR2 (germline): SGHVS, FNYEAQ. In DNA, the CDR3 is TGTGCCAGCAGCTTAAGTCCGGGTGCAACTAATGAAAAACTGTTTTTT. It is translated as CASSLSPGATNEKLFF.

In the case of this clonotype: At one of its ends the junction is not consistent with the germline gene, which may arise from a read error. The chain is built from TRBV7-6 and TRBJ2-5; no definite D call. The germline gives CDR1 SGHVS, CDR2 FNYEAQ. This CDR3 is built from 11 residues. The CDR3 reads CVSSFRETQYF. The CDR3 DNA is TGTGTCAGCAGCTTTAGAGAGACCCAGTACTTC.